This T cell receptor beta chain was recovered during a study of metastatic and nonmetastatic thyroid tumors. General study findings and limits: Benign nodules were reported to have significantly lower TCR beta diversity than malignant thyroid tumors, in blood and tumor.

This clone was observed a few times. Antigen: not known. This CDR3 fails to terminate in the conserved phenylalanine or tryptophan, so it likely reflects a read error. In the source study's methods: Built for papillary thyroid cancer, a distant-metastasis classifier drew on CDR3 differences across clinicopathological groups. TCRdb called clones again from the PCR reads with MiXCR. These V and J calls rely on TCRdb rather than the paper's analysis. The sample contains about 92,000 clones, more than 12% of which appear only once. CDR1 is LNHDA and CDR2 is SQIVND in the germline V gene (reference sequence). Deletions cut 6 bases from V and 2 bases from J, with 8 bases between. The CDR3 extends over 12 amino acids. None of the patients had undergone any treatment ahead of thyroid surgery.

The sequencing input was blood. The chain joins TRBV19 to TRBJ2-7; tentative D call: TRBD2 (7 bases). This sequence originates from a female donor with papillary thyroid cancer or a benign thyroid nodule (not recorded which). Some clones in this sample may be carry-over from other donors' samples. The CDR3 DNA reads TGTGCCAGTAGAGGGGGGGCCTACGAGCAGTACCTC. Residues: CASRGGAYEQYL.